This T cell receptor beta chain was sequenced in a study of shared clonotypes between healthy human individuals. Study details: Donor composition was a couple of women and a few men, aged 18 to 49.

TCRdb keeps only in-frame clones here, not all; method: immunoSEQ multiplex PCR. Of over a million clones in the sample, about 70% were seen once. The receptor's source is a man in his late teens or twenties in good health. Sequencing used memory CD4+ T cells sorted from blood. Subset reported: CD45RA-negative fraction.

The CDR3 bases are TGTGCCATCAGTGAGAAAGGGGGGATTCGGGCTGAAGCTTTCTTT. Its translation: CAISEKGGIRAEAFF. The chain joins TRBV10-3 to TRBJ1-1; D might be TRBD1 (6 bases). This CDR3 is 15 amino acids long. V lost 2 bases to trimming and J lost 6 bases, with 16 bases between them. Germline values: CDR1 ENHRY, CDR2 SYGVKD.